This T cell receptor (beta chain) was captured by sequencing in a study of cytomegalovirus exposure and HLA in healthy donors. Across the whole study: When 350 to 500 donors were genotyped, roughly 80% of them were found to fall in the Caucasian-associated ancestry cluster. Findings of the study overall: Specific recognition of CMV antigens was confirmed in vitro for a few chains (all CMV-associated). Presence/absence results assume similar sequencing depth per donor, which may not hold.

PCR involved 60 Vbeta and 13 Jbeta primers. Clones were read by immunoSEQ multiplex PCR, and TCRdb kept only the in-frame ones, dropping some. This sample has approximately 150,000 clones; around 79% occur once, and the top ten carry roughly 6%. Germline-derived CDR1 and CDR2 are MNHNS and SASEGT. The ends lost 5 bases at V and 8 bases at J; junction bases unmatched: 7. This CDR3 contains 15 residues. In its sample, this clone was seen a few times. Antigen unknown. The receptor comes from a man aged 45-65 years in good health and CMV-seropositive. The chain carries TRBV6-1 and TRBJ1-4, with TRBD1 matching over 11 bases. The sample was PBMCs. The CDR3 coding sequence is TGTGCCAGCAGTACCGGACAGGGGGCTTTCGAAAAACTGTTTTTT. Encoded protein: CASSTGQGAFEKLFF.